Shown below are 20 T cell receptor beta chains from a single sample sequenced in a study of blood T cell repertoires in COVID-19. The repertoire was sequenced with immunoSEQ multiplex PCR; TCRdb's copy has only in-frame clones and lacks some. The sample lists hundreds of thousands of clones, roughly 89% seen once, with just under 9% in the top ten. Input material: PBMCs or T cells enriched from blood (not recorded which). Source of these receptors: a woman aged 18 to 35 who had recovered from COVID-19.

The chain has TRBV18 and TRBJ2-5, with 9 bases identical to TRBD1. The CDR3 consists of 15 residues. The germline CDR1 and CDR2 sequences are KGHSH and LQKENI. With 4 bases clipped from V and 2 bases from J, the junction kept 5 bases outside the gene matches. This CDR3 reads CASSLNRGPQETQYF. The CDR3 region has the DNA TGTGCCAGCTCACTCAACAGGGGGCCACAAGAGACCCAGTACTTC.

The V call is TRBV27, the J call TRBJ2-1, with a tentative D call TRBD2 (7 bases). The CDR3 consists of 15 residues. The germline V gene encodes CDR1 MNHEY and CDR2 SMNVEV (reference sequence). Trimming removed 3 bases at V and 6 bases at J, with 15 bases between. The DNA for the CDR3 is TGTGCCAGCAGTTTTGTTGGGGGGGGCACCAATGAGCAGTTCTTC. It translates to CASSFVGGGTNEQFF.

This clone was counted a single time. The rearrangement joins TRBV4-3 to TRBJ2-1; the D is unclear. V lost 0 bases and J lost 2, with 8 bases in between. Germline CDR1 is LGHNA and CDR2 is YSLEER. The CDR3 is made up of 15 amino acids. For the CDR3, the DNA is TGCGCCAGCAGCCAAGATCCTGGCCCCTACAATGAGCAGTTCTTC. Translation gives CASSQDPGPYNEQFF.

This chain links TRBV30 with TRBJ2-2, with TRBD1 identical over 11 bases. There are 16 residues in the CDR3. Germline-derived CDR1 and CDR2 are GTSNPN and SVGIG (reference sequence). V shed 4 bases, J shed 5 bases, and the junction held 9 bases outside the gene matches. The CDR3 sequence is CAWTSWDRGTTGELFF. For the CDR3, the DNA is TGTGCCTGGACGAGTTGGGACAGGGGGACTACCGGGGAGCTGTTTTTT.

The V gene is TRBV15, the J gene TRBJ2-3, with TRBD1 matching 7 bases. The V gene's germline CDR1 is LNHNV and CDR2 YYDKDF (reference sequence). This CDR3 contains 17 residues. V shed 0 bases and J 5 bases; nucleotides not matched to a gene: 11. CDR3 nucleotides: TGTGCCACCAGCAGAGATATAGGGGGTCAGGGGGTAGATACGCAGTATTTT. Translating gives CATSRDIGGQGVDTQYF.

The chain joins TRBV7-9 to TRBJ1-5; 7 bases align to TRBD1. Trimming at V came to 5 bases and at J to 0 bases, leaving 4 bases not matched to a gene. The germline V gene encodes CDR1 SEHNR and CDR2 FQNEAQ (reference sequence). The CDR3 totals 15 residues. The CDR3 here is CASSVDRDSNQPQHF. Written as DNA, the CDR3 is TGTGCCAGCAGCGTAGACAGGGATAGCAATCAGCCCCAGCATTTT.

The chain carries TRBV11-2 and TRBJ1-4, with 9 bases that match TRBD1. The J segment lost 7 bases and the V segment lost 1 base, leaving 4 bases of the junction unmatched. This CDR3 spans 15 amino acids. Germline V lookup: CDR1 SGHAT, CDR2 FQNNGV. DNA of the CDR3: TGTGCCAGCAGCTTAGCCGGGACAGGGTTTGAAAAACTGTTTTTT. As protein: CASSLAGTGFEKLFF.

The chain employs TRBV5-4 and TRBJ2-5; TRBD2 aligns across 14 bases. V was clipped by 0 bases and J by 5 bases; unmatched bases: 9. Germline CDR1 and CDR2: SGHNT and YYREEE (reference sequence). This CDR3 has 18 residues. In DNA, the CDR3 is TGTGCCAGCAGCTTGGGCCCCGGGACTAGCGGGGGAGGGGAGACCCAGTACTTC. Amino acid sequence: CASSLGPGTSGGGETQYF.

The chain joins TRBV5-6 to TRBJ2-7; TRBD1 is a possible D gene (5 bases). V lost 0 bases and J 2 bases, leaving 9 bases between the germline ends. The CDR3 loop spans 14 amino acids. Germline CDR1 SGHDT, CDR2 YYEEEE. CDR3 in DNA: TGTGCCAGCAGCTTGGTTGCCAGGGCCTACGAGCAGTACTTC. This codes for CASSLVARAYEQYF.

The chain couples TRBV4-2 to TRBJ1-6; 7 nucleotides agree with TRBD1. Trimming cost V 1 base and J 7 bases; bases outside gene matches: 1. The germline V gene has CDR1 LGHNA and CDR2 YNFKEQ. This CDR3 region has 14 residues. The CDR3 sequence: CASSQVRGNSPLHF. CDR3 in DNA: TGTGCCAGCAGCCAAGTCAGGGGGAATTCACCCCTCCACTTT.

This sequence joins TRBV30 and TRBJ1-2; D may be TRBD1 (5 bases). V was cut by 3 bases and J by 7 bases, with 15 bases left in between. Germline CDR1 reads GTSNPN; CDR2 reads SVGIG (reference sequence). This CDR3 spans 13 amino acids. CDR3 DNA: TGTGCCTGGAGGGCAGGGCCAAGGGCTGGCTACACCTTC. It specifies CAWRAGPRAGYTF.

This clone was observed a single time. The chain is built from TRBV3-1 (or the pseudogene TRBV3-2) and TRBJ1-2; D is uncertain. This CDR3 is 14 amino acids long. The germline CDR1 and CDR2 sequences are LGHDT and YNNKEL (reference sequence). Trimming removed 0 bases from V and 3 bases from J, with 8 bases in between. The DNA of the CDR3 is TGTGCCAGCAGCCAAGACGAGGGTTACTATGGCTACACCTTC. Translated: CASSQDEGYYGYTF.

The chain has TRBV9 and TRBJ1-1; 10 nucleotides line up with TRBD1. The CDR3 is 17 amino acids. From germline, CDR1 is SGDLS and CDR2 YYNGEE. Germline trimming cut 0 bases from V and 6 bases from J; bases unmatched to any gene: 11. CDR3 in amino acids: CASSVAPGQGTSAEAFF. CDR3 sequence (DNA): TGTGCCAGCAGCGTAGCTCCGGGACAGGGGACTTCTGCTGAAGCTTTCTTT.

This clone appeared a few times. CDR3 DNA: TGTGCCACCAGGCAGGGGGCGGCATATGGCTACACCTTC. Translated: CATRQGAAYGYTF. This chain connects TRBV24-1 to TRBJ1-2; 8 positions agree with TRBD1. This CDR3 has 13 residues. The V and J ends lost 7 bases and 5 bases, in that order; junction bases with no gene match: 5. Germline loops: CDR1 KGHDR, CDR2 SFDVKD.

The V gene is TRBV9, the J gene TRBJ2-1, with 9 nucleotides matching TRBD2. The J segment lost 9 bases and the V segment lost 3 bases, leaving 4 bases of the junction unmatched. Germline CDR1 is SGDLS and CDR2 is YYNGEE. The CDR3 spans 13 residues. CDR3 in amino acids: CASSAGTSTEQFF. The CDR3 DNA is TGTGCCAGCAGCGCTGGGACTAGCACTGAGCAGTTCTTC.

This chain connects TRBV27 to TRBJ1-1; D is uncertain. V lost 3 bases and J lost 3, with 11 bases in between. This CDR3 has 14 residues. Germline CDR1 MNHEY, CDR2 SMNVEV (reference sequence). CDR3 protein: CASSFWPGDTEAFF. In nucleotides, the CDR3 is TGTGCCAGCAGTTTTTGGCCCGGAGACACTGAAGCTTTCTTT.

This clone was recorded once. This sequence joins TRBV7-9 and TRBJ2-1; 10 nucleotides agree with TRBD2. This CDR3 is 16 amino acids long. V trimming: 5 bases; J trimming: 6 bases; junction bases outside the gene matches: 10. From germline, CDR1 is SEHNR and CDR2 FQNEAQ (reference sequence). The CDR3 nucleotides are TGTGCCAGCAGCACCCCTCGGACTAGCGGCTCCAATGAGCAGTTCTTC. Encoded protein: CASSTPRTSGSNEQFF.

Here the CDR3 reads CASSQGTSGGFSYNEQFF. The CDR3 DNA sequence: TGTGCCAGCAGCCAAGGGACTAGCGGGGGATTCTCCTACAATGAGCAGTTCTTC. This rearrangement joins TRBV7-9 to TRBJ2-1; 14 bases fit TRBD2. Germline V gene sequence: CDR1 SEHNR, CDR2 FQNEAQ (reference sequence). The CDR3 is 18 residues long. The junction had 6 bases not matched to a gene; V was cut back by 5 bases and J by 0 bases.

V is TRBV5-1 and J is TRBJ1-1; 7 bases match TRBD1. Germline loops: CDR1 SGHRS, CDR2 YFSETQ. CDR3 length equals 15 residues. With V trimmed by 2 bases and J by 4 bases, 8 bases remained unmatched. The CDR3 DNA sequence: TGCGCCAGCAGCTTTACAGGGGAGAAAGGCACTGAAGCTTTCTTT. Protein: CASSFTGEKGTEAFF.

The chain joins TRBV24-1 to TRBJ2-3, with TRBD2 matching 12 bases. Germline assignment: CDR1 KGHDR and CDR2 SFDVKD. The CDR3 is 16 residues long. Trimming cost V 3 bases and J 7 bases; bases outside gene matches: 7. The DNA for the CDR3 is TGTGCCACCAGTGATGTTCTAGCGGGGGGGCCTTATACGCAGTATTTT. Its protein is CATSDVLAGGPYTQYF.